A single sample gave rise to the 12 T cell receptor beta chains below, sequenced in a study of shared clonotypes between healthy human individuals. Sequencing used immunoSEQ multiplex PCR; TCRdb keeps in-frame clones, though not all of them. The sample holds over 2,000,000 clones, around 93% seen once. CD45RO-negative cells were positively selected for CCR7, leaving out terminally differentiated effector memory CD45RA+ cells. Sequencing was done on a sample of naive CD8+ T cells from PBMCs. All receptors come from a man in his late teens or twenties in good health. Some clones in this sample may be carry-over from other donors' samples.

V and J are TRBV4-3 and TRBJ2-2; 12 nucleotides match TRBD2. The J segment lost 5 bases and the V segment lost 3 bases, leaving 7 bases of the junction unmatched. The CDR3 consists of 17 residues. The germline V gene has CDR1 LGHNA and CDR2 YSLEER. The CDR3 sequence is CASSQGLAGGLTGELFF. CDR3 nucleotides: TGCGCCAGCAGCCAGGGACTAGCGGGCGGGTTGACCGGGGAGCTGTTTTTT.

This sequence joins TRBV7-2 and TRBJ2-1; weak D call: TRBD1 (5 bases). CDR1 and CDR2 from the germline V gene are SGHTA and FQGNSA. The CDR3 has 15 amino acids. V was pared by 6 bases and J by 2 bases, with 14 bases between. CDR3 amino acids: CASRYGQGPYNEQFF. The CDR3 coding sequence is TGTGCCAGCAGGTACGGCCAGGGCCCCTACAATGAGCAGTTCTTC.

The rearrangement joins TRBV14 to TRBJ1-2, with 9 bases fitting TRBD1. Looked up from germline, CDR1 is SGHDN and CDR2 is FVKESK. CDR3 length: 15 amino acids. V was pared by 3 bases and J by 6 bases, with 8 bases of the junction left unmatched. The CDR3 here is CASSQNRGRFNGYTF. As DNA, the CDR3 is TGTGCCAGCAGCCAGAACAGGGGGCGGTTCAATGGCTACACCTTC.

The chain joins TRBV7-6 to TRBJ2-2, with D tentatively TRBD1 or TRBD2 (5 bases each). The CDR3 consists of 15 residues. CDR1 SGHVS and CDR2 FNYEAQ come from the germline V gene. Deletions cut 5 bases from V and 2 bases from J, with 12 bases between. The CDR3 spells CASSTGTVNTGELFF. The CDR3 bases are TGTGCCAGCAGCACCGGGACGGTAAACACCGGGGAGCTGTTTTTT.

V is TRBV15 and J is TRBJ1-1; 8 bases agree with TRBD1. The germline CDR1 and CDR2 sequences are LNHNV and YYDKDF (reference sequence). The CDR3 consists of 14 residues. The J segment lost 5 bases and the V segment lost 3 bases, leaving 5 bases of the junction unmatched. CDR3 nucleotides: TGTGCCACCAGCAGTGGACAGGGTGATACTGAAGCTTTCTTT. It encodes CATSSGQGDTEAFF.

The rearrangement uses TRBV29-1 and TRBJ2-1; 12 bases line up with TRBD2. V lost 7 bases to trimming and J lost 1 base; unmatched junction nucleotides: 5. Germline V lookup: CDR1 SQVTM, CDR2 ANQGSEA. CDR3 length: 15 residues. The DNA of the CDR3 is TGCAGCGCTCGGACTAGCGGGGTTTCCTACAATGAGCAGTTCTTC. Protein sequence: CSARTSGVSYNEQFF.

Points on this clone: The sample contains more than one DNA sequence encoding this CDR3. V usage is TRBV27 and J usage is TRBJ1-5; tentative D call: TRBD1 (5 bases). The CDR3 is 16 residues long. The V end was cut by 2 bases, the J end by 2 bases, with 13 bases between. The V gene's germline CDR1 is MNHEY and CDR2 SMNVEV (reference sequence). The DNA of the CDR3 is TGTGCCAGCAGTTTAAGCTCAGGGTTGGGCAATCAGCCCCAGCATTTT. Amino acids: CASSLSSGLGNQPQHF.

The chain joins TRBV9 to TRBJ1-5; 10 bases match TRBD1. Per germline, CDR1 SGDLS and CDR2 YYNGEE. V lost 3 bases and J lost 7; bases outside the gene matches: 10. The CDR3 has 16 residues. CDR3: CASSEGTGEMGQPQHF. CDR3 in DNA: TGTGCCAGCAGCGAGGGGACAGGGGAAATGGGACAGCCCCAGCATTTT.

The chain links TRBV6-5 to TRBJ1-2; TRBD1 aligns across 8 bases. The CDR3 contains 16 residues. Losses at the gene ends were 3 bases for V and 2 bases for J; bases not matched to a gene: 8. CDR1 is MNHEY and CDR2 is SVGAGI in the germline V gene. The CDR3 nucleotides read TGTGCCAGCAGTTATATAAATCCAGGGGGCAACTATGGCTACACCTTC. The encoded protein is CASSYINPGGNYGYTF.

For this clone: No DNA is shown, since the ends of the CDR3 on it are uncertain; the CDR3 is the one TCRdb lists. The rearrangement links TRBV27 to TRBJ1-1; TRBD1 is the table's D call, not checked against the DNA. Germline CDR1 MNHEY, CDR2 SMNVEV (reference sequence). The length of the CDR3 is 16 amino acids, counting both ends. The CDR3 sequence: CASSFGPGLMNTEAFF.

V gene TRBV30 combines with J gene TRBJ2-1; D call uncertain. The CDR3 contains 10 residues. CDR1 and CDR2 from the germline V gene are GTSNPN and SVGIG (reference sequence). The ends were cut back, 6 bases at V and 6 bases at J, with 6 bases in the middle. The CDR3 sequence is CACNSNEQFF. The CDR3 DNA reads as TGTGCCTGTAACAGCAATGAGCAGTTCTTC. The complete variable domain, with remaining parts taken from reference TRBV30 and TRBJ2-1, reads SQTIHQWPATLVQPVGSPLSLECTVEGTSNPNLYWYRQAAGRGLQLLFYSVGIGQISSEVPQNLSASRPQDRQFILSSKKLLLSDSGFYLCACNSNEQFFGPGTRLTVL.

As to this clone: This CDR3 is also generated by other DNA sequences in the sample. This chain joins TRBV27 and TRBJ2-2; the D gene could be TRBD1 or TRBD2 (6 bases each). The CDR3 has 16 amino acids. Germline loops: CDR1 MNHEY, CDR2 SMNVEV (reference sequence). Deletions cut 1 base from V and 3 bases from J, with 12 bases between. The CDR3 DNA reads TGTGCCAGCAGTTTATTGGGGGCGGGGTACACCGGGGAGCTGTTTTTT. Translation gives CASSLLGAGYTGELFF.